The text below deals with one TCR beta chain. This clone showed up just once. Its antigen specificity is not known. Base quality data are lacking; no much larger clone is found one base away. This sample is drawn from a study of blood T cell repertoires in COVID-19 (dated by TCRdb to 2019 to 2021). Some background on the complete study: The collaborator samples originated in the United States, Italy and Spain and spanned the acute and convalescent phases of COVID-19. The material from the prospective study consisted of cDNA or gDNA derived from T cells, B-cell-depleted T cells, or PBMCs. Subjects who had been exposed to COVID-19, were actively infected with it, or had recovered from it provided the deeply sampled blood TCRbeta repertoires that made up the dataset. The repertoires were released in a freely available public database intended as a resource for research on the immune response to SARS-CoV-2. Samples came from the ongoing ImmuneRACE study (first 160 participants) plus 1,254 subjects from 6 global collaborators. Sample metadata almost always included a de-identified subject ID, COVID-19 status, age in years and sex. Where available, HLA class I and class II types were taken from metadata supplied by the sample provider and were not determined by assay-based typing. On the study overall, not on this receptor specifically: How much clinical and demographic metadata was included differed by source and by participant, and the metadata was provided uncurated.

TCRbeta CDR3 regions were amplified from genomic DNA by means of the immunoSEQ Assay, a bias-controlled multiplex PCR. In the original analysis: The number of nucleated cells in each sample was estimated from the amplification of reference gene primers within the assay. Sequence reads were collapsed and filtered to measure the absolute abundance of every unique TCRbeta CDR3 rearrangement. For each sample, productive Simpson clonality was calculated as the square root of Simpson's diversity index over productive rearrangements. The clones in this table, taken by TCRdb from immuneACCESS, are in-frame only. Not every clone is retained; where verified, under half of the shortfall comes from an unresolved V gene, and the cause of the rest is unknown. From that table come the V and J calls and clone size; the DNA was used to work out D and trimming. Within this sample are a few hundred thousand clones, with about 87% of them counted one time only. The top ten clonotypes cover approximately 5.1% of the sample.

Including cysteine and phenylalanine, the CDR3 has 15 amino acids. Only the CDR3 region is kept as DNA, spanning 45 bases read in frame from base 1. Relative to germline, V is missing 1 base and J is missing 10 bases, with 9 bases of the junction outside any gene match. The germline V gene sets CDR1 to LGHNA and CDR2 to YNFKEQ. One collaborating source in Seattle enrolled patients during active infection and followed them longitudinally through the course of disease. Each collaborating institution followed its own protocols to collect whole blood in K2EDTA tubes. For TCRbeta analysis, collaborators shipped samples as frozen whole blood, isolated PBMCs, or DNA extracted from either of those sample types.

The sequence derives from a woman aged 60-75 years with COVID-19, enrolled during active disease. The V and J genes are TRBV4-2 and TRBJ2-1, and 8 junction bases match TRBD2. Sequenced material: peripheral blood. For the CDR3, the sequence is CASSQAGTRNGEQFF. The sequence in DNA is TGTGCCAGCAGCCAAGCCGGGACTAGGAATGGGGAGCAGTTCTTC.